This TCR beta chain was captured by sequencing in a study of blood T cells in healthy people across ages. Study findings and constraints: The unsorted PBMCs prevented any conclusive comparison of naive versus antigen-experienced cells. Diversity of TCR beta per million T cells declined in a roughly linear way with age.

The study drew donors from healthy Caucasian individuals in Russia aged roughly 6 to 90. Next came a second PCR, run for about 7 to 12 cycles, which used a sample-barcoded 5' primer along with a J-beta primer mix. TCRdb reanalysed the 5' RACE reads using MiXCR and keeps one entry per CDR3 protein. The table records fewer than 1,000,000 distinct CDR3 sequences, about half of them present only once. Comments on this clonotype: The antigen remains unidentified.

V dropped 0 bases and J dropped 13 bases, with 10 bases sitting between them. Germline loops: CDR1 SGHDN, CDR2 FVKESK. This CDR3 has 12 amino acids. The V and J genes are TRBV14 and TRBJ2-1; D is unclear. The sequenced sample was blood. The receptor's source is a man older than 75 in good health. The CDR3 sequence is CASSQDGWRQFF. CDR3 coding DNA: TGTGCCAGCAGCCAAGATGGCTGGCGTCAGTTCTTC.